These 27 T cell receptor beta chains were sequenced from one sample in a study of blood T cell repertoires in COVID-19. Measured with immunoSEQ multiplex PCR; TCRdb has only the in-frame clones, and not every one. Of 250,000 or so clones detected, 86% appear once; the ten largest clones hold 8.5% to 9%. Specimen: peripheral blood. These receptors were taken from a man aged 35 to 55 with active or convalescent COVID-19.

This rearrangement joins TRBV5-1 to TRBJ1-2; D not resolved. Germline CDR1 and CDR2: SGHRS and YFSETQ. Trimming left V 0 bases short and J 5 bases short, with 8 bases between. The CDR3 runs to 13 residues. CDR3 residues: CASSLGEEYGYTF. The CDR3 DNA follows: TGCGCCAGCAGCTTGGGAGAGGAATATGGCTACACCTTC.

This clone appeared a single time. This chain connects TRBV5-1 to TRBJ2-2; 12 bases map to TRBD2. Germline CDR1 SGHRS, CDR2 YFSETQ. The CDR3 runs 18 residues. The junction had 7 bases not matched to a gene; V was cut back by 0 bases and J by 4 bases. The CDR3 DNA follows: TGCGCCAGCAGCTTGGCCCAGACTAGCGGGAGACGCACCGGGGAGCTGTTTTTT. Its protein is CASSLAQTSGRRTGELFF.

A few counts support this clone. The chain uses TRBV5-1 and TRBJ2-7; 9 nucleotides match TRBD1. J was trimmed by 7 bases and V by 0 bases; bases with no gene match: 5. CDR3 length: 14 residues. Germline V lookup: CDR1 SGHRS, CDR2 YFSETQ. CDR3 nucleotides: TGCGCCAGCAGCTTGGGGACAGGGGCTTGGGAGCAGTACTTC. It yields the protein CASSLGTGAWEQYF.

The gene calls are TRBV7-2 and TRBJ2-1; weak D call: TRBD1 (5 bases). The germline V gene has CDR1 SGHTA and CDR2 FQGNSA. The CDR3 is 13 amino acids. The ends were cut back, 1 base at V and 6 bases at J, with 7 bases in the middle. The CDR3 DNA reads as TGTGCCAGCAGCTTAGGGACAATCAATGAGCAGTTCTTC. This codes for CASSLGTINEQFF.

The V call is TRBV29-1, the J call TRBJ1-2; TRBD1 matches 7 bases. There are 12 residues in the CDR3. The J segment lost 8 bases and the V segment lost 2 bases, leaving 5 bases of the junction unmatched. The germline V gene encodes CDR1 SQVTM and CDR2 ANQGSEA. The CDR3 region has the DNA TGCAGCGTTGAAAGTCAGGGGGGCGGCTACACCTTC. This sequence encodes CSVESQGGGYTF.

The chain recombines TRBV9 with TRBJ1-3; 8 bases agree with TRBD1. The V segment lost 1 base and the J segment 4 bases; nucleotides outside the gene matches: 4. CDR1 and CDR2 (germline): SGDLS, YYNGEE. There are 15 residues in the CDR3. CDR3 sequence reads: CASSVTGGDGNTIYF. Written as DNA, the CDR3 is TGTGCCAGCAGCGTAACAGGGGGTGACGGAAACACCATATATTTT.

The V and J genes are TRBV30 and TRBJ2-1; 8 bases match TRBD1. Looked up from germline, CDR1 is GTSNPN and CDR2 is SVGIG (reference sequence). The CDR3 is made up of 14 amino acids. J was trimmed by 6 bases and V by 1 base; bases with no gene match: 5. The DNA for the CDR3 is TGTGCCTGGAGTGCCAGGACAGGGCCCAATGAGCAGTTCTTC. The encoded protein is CAWSARTGPNEQFF.

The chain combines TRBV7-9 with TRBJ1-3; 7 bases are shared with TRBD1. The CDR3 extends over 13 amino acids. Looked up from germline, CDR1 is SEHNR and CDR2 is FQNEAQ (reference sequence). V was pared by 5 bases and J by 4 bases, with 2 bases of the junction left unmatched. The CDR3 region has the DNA TGTGCCAGCAGCAAGGGGGCGGGAAACACCATATATTTT. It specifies CASSKGAGNTIYF. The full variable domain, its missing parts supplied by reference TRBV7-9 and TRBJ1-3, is DTGVSQNPRHKITKRGQNVTFRCDPISEHNRLYWYRQTLGQGPEFLTYFQNEAQLEKSRLLSDRFSAERPKGSFSTLEIQRTEQGDSAMYLCASSKGAGNTIYFGEGSWLTVV.

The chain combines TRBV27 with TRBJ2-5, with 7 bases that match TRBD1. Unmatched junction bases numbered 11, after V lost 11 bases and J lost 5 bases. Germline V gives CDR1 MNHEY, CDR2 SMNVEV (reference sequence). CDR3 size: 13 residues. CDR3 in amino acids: CASSNQGDETQYF. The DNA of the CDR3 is TGTGCCTCGTCTAACCAGGGGGACGAGACCCAGTACTTC.

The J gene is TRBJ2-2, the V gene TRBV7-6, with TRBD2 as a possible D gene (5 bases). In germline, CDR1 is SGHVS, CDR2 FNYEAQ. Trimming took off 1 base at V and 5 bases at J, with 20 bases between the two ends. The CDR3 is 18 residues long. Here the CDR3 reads CASSLGPSASGGTGELFF. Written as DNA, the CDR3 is TGTGCCAGCAGCTTAGGCCCCTCGGCCTCCGGCGGGACCGGGGAGCTGTTTTTT.

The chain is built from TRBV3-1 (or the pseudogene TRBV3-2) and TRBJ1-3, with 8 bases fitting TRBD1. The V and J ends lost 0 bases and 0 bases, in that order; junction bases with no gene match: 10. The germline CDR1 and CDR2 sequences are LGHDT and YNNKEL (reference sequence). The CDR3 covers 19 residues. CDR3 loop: CASSQDTRQGTPSGNTIYF. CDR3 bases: TGTGCCAGCAGCCAAGATACGAGACAGGGGACCCCCTCTGGAAACACCATATATTTT.

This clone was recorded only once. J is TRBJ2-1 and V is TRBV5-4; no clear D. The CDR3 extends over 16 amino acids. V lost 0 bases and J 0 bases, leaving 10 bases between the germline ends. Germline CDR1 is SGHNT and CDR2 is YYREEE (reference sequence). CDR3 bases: TGTGCCAGCAGCTTGGTGGGCAGTTACTCCTACAATGAGCAGTTCTTC. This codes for CASSLVGSYSYNEQFF.

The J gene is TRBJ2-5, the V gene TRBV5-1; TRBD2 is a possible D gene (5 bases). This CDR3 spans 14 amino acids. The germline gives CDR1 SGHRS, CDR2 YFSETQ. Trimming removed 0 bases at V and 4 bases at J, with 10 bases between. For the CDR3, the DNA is TGCGCCAGCAGCTTGGAGCGGCAGACAGAGACCCAGTACTTC. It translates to CASSLERQTETQYF.

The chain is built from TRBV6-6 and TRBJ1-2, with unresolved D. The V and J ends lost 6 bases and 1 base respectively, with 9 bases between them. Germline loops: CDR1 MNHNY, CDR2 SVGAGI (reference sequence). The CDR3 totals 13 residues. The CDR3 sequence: CASSLQNNYGYTF. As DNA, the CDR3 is TGTGCCAGCAGCCTACAGAATAACTATGGCTACACCTTC.

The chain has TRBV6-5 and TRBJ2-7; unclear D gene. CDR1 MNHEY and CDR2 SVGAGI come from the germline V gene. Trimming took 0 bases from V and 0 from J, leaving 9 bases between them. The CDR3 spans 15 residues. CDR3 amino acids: CASSYSGYRSYEQYF. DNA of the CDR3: TGTGCCAGCAGTTACTCGGGCTACCGCTCCTACGAGCAGTACTTC.

CDR3 DNA sequence: TGTGCCAGCAGTTTATGGGGGACTAGCCTAAACAATGAGCAGTTCTTC. Translation gives CASSLWGTSLNNEQFF. The genes are TRBV28 and TRBJ2-1, with 9 bases that match TRBD2. The V gene end was trimmed by 0 bases and the J gene end by 5 bases; junction bases not matched to a gene: 5. CDR1 is MDHEN, CDR2 SYDVKM, per germline. The CDR3 covers 16 residues.

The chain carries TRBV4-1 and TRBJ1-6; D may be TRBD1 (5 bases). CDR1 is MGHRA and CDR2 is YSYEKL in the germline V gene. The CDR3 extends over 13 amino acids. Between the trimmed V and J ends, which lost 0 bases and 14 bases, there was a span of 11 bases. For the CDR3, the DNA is TGCGCCAGCAGCCAAGATCCCGCGGGGGCCCTCCACTTT. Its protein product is CASSQDPAGALHF.

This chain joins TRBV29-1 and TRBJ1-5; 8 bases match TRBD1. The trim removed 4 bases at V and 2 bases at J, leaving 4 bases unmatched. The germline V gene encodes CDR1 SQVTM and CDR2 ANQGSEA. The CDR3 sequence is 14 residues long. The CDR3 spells CSVGTGLGNQPQHF. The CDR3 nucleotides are TGCAGCGTTGGGACAGGGCTTGGCAATCAGCCCCAGCATTTT.

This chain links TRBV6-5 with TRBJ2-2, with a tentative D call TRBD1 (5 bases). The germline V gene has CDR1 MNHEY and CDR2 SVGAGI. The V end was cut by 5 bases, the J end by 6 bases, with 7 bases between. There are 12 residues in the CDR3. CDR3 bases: TGTGCCAGCAGTCCACAGGCCGGGGAGCTGTTTTTT. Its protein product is CASSPQAGELFF.

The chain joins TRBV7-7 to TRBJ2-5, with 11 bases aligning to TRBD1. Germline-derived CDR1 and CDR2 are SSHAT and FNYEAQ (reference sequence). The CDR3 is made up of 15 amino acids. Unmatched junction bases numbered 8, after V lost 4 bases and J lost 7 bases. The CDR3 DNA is TGTGCCAGCAGCTCCTACCCCGGACAGGGGGCGACCCAGTACTTC. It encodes CASSSYPGQGATQYF.

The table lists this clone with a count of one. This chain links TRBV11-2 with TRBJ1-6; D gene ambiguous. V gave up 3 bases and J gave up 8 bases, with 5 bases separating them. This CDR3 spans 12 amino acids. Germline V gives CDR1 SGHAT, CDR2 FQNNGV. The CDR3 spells CASSFSHSPLHF. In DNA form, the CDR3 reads TGTGCCAGCAGCTTTAGTCATTCACCCCTCCACTTT.

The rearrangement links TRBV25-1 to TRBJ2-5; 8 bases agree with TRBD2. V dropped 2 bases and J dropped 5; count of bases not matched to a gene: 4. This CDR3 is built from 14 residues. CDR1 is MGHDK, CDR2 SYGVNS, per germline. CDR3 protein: CASSEPGGPETQYF. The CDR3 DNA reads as TGTGCCAGCAGTGAACCGGGAGGGCCGGAGACCCAGTACTTC.

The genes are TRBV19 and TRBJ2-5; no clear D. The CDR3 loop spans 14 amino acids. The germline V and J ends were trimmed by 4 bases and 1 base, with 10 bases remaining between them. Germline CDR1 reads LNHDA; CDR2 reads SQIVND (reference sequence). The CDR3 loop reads CASSTPGSQETQYF. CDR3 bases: TGTGCCAGTAGTACTCCGGGTTCCCAAGAGACCCAGTACTTC.

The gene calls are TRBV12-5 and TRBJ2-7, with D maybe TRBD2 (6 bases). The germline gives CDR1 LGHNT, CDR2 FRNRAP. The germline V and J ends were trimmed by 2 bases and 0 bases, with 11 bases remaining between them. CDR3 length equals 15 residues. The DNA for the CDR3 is TGTGCTAGTGGTTTGCGTTTGGGGGGCTCCTACGAGCAGTACTTC. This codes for CASGLRLGGSYEQYF.

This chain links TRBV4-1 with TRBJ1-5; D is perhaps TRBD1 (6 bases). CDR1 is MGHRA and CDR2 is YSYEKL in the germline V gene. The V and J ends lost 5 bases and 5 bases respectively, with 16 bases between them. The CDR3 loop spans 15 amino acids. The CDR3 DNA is TGCGCCAGCAGCGCCCCAGGCGCAGGGGATCAGCCCCAGCATTTT. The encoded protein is CASSAPGAGDQPQHF.

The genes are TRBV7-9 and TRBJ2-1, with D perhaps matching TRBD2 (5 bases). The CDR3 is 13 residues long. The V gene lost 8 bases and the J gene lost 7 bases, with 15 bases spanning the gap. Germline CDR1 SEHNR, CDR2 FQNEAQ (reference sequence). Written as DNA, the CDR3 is TGTGCCAGCTCCAAGGGAGCTGAAAATGAGCAGTTCTTC. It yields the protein CASSKGAENEQFF.

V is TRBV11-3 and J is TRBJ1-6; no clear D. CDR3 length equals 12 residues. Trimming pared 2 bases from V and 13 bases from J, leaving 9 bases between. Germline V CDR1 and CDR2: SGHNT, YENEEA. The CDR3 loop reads CASSLSSGPLHF. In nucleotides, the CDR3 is TGTGCCAGCAGCTTATCTTCGGGGCCCCTCCACTTT.